The sequence of this T cell receptor (beta chain) was determined in a study of identical twins. The authors used template switching to add a universal primer site and gave cDNA unique molecular identifiers. TCRdb re-analysed the 5' RACE reads in MiXCR, keeping a single row per CDR3 protein. This sample has hundreds of thousands of distinct CDR3 sequences, with about 20% found just once. Each donor was a healthy Caucasian. CDR3 length: 15 residues. Unmatched junction bases numbered 11, after V lost 6 bases and J lost 7 bases. Germline V lookup: CDR1 DFQATT, CDR2 SNEGSKA (reference sequence). These same records also appear under a second study, on T cells expressing NK-cell markers.

Material for sequencing was PBMCs. This TCR was recovered from a woman in her late teens or twenties in good health. The chain has TRBV20-1 and TRBJ2-1; 11 bases are shared with TRBD1. This chain's CDR3 is CSAIDAGTGGNEQFF. CDR3 nucleotides: TGCAGTGCCATAGATGCCGGGACAGGGGGTAATGAGCAGTTCTTC.